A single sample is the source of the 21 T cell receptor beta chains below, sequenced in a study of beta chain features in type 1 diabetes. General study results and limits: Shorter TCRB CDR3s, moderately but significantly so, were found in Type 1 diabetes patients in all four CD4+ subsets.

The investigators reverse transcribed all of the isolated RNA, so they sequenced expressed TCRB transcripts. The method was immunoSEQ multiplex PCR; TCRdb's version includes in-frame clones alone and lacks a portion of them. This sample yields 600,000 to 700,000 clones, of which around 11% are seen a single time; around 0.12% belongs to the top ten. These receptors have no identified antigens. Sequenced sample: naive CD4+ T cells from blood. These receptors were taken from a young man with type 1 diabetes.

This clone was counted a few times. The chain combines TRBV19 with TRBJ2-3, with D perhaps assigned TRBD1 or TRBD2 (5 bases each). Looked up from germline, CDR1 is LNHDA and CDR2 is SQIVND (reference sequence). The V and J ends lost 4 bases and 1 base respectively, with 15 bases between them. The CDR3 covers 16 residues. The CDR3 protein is CASSTLGALGTDTQYF. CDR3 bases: TGTGCCAGTAGTACACTAGGGGCTCTGGGCACAGATACGCAGTATTTT.

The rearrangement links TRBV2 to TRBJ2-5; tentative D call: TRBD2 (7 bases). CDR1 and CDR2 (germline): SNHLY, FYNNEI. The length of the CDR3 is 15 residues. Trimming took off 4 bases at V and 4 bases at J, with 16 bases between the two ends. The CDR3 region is CASSAEGGRRETQYF. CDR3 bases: TGTGCCAGCAGTGCCGAGGGGGGGCGGCGAGAGACCCAGTACTTC. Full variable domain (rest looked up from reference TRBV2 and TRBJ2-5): EPEVTQTPSHQVTQMGQEVILRCVPISNHLYFYWYRQILGQKVEFLVSFYNNEISEKSEIFDDQFSVERPDGSNFTLKIRSTKLEDSAMYFCASSAEGGRRETQYFGPGTRLLVL.

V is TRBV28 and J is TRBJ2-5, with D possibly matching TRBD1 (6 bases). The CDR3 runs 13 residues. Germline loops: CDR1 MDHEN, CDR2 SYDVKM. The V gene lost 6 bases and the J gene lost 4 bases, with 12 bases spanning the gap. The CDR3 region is CASRPQGIETQYF. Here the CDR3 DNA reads TGTGCCAGCAGGCCTCAGGGGATAGAGACCCAGTACTTC.

CDR3 loop: CASSLGTGSSGVNYEQYF. CDR3 nucleotide sequence: TGTGCCAGCAGCCTCGGGACAGGGTCCAGCGGGGTAAATTACGAGCAGTACTTC. This chain connects TRBV9 to TRBJ2-7; 9 bases line up with TRBD1. J was trimmed by 4 bases and V by 4 bases; bases with no gene match: 18. Germline V gene lookup returns CDR1 SGDLS and CDR2 YYNGEE. The CDR3 has 18 amino acids.

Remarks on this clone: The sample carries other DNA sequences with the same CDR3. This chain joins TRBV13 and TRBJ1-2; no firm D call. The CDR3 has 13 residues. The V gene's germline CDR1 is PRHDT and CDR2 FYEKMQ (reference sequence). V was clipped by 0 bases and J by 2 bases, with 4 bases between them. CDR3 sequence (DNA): TGTGCCAGCAGCTTAGGAGGGAACTATGGCTACACCTTC. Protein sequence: CASSLGGNYGYTF.

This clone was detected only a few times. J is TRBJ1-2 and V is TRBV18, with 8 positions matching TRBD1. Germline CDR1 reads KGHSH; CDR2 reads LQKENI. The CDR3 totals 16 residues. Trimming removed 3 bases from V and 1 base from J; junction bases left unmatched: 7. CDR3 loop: CASSPGPDRVNYGYTF. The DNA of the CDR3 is TGTGCCAGCTCACCGGGCCCGGACAGGGTTAACTATGGCTACACCTTC.

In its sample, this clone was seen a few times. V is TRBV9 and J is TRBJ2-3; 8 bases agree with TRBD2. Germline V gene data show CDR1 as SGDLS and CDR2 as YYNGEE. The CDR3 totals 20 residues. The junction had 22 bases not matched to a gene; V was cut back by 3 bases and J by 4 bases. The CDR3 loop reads CASSAGRSVNSGGPPDTQYF. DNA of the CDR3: TGTGCCAGCAGCGCGGGAAGGTCAGTTAATTCGGGGGGGCCCCCAGATACGCAGTATTTT.

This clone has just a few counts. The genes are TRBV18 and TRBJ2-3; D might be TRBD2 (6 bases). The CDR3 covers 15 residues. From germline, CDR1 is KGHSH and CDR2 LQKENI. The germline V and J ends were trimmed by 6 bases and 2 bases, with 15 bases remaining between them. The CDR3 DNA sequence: TGTGCCAGCTCGCAGCTTGAGCGGGTCACAGATACGCAGTATTTT. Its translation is CASSQLERVTDTQYF.

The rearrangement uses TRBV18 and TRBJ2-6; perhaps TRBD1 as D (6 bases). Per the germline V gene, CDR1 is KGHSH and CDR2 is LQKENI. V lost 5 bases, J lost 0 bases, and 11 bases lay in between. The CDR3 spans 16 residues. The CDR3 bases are TGTGCCAGCTCATCCACAGGGAGCTCTGGGGCCAACGTCCTGACTTTC. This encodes CASSSTGSSGANVLTF. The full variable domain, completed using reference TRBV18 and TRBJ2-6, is NAGVMQNPRHLVRRRGQEARLRCSPMKGHSHVYWYRQLPEEGLKFMVYLQKENIIDESGMPKERFSAEFPKEGPSILRIQQVVRGDSAAYFCASSSTGSSGANVLTFGAGSRLTVL.

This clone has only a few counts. For the CDR3, the DNA is TGTGCCAGCAGCTTGTTTAGAAGCGCAGATACGCAGTATTTT. Translation: CASSLFRSADTQYF. The chain has TRBV7-2 and TRBJ2-3; D is unclear. Germline loops: CDR1 SGHTA, CDR2 FQGNSA. The CDR3 is 14 residues long. V lost 3 bases, J lost 4 bases, and 11 bases lay in between.

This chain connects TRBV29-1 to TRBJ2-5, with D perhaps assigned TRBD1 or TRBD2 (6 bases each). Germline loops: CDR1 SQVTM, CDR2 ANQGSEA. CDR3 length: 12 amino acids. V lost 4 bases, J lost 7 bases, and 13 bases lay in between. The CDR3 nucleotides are TGCAGCGTTGGGGGGGCCCCAGGGACCCAGTACTTC. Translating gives CSVGGAPGTQYF.

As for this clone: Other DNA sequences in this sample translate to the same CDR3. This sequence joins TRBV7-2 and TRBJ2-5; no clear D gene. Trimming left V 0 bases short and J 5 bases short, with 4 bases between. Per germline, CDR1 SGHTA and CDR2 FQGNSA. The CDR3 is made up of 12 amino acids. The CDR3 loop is CASSLARETQYF. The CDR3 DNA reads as TGTGCCAGCAGCTTAGCGCGGGAGACCCAGTACTTC.

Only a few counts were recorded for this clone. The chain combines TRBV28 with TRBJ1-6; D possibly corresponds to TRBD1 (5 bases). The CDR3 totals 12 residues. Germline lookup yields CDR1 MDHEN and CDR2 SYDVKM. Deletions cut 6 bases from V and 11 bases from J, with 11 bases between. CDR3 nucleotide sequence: TGTGCCAGCAGAGCACAGGCAACACCCCTCCACTTT. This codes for CASRAQATPLHF. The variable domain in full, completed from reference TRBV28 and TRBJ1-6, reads DVKVTQSSRYLVKRTGEKVFLECVQDMDHENMFWYRQDPGLGLRLIYFSYDVKMKEKGDIPEGYSVSREKKERFSLILESASTNQTSMYLCASRAQATPLHFGNGTRLTVT.

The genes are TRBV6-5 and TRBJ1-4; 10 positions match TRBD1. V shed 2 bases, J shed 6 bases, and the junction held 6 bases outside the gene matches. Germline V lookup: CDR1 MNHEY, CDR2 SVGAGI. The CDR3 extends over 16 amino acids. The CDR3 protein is CASSYGFGTGDEKLFF. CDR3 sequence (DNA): TGTGCCAGCAGTTACGGTTTTGGGACAGGGGATGAAAAACTGTTTTTT.

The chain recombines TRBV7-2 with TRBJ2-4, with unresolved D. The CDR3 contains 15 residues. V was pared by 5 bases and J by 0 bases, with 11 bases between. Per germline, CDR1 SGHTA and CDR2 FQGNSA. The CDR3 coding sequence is TGTGCCAGCAGCCCTAATGCTTTAGCCAAAAACATTCAGTACTTC. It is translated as CASSPNALAKNIQYF.

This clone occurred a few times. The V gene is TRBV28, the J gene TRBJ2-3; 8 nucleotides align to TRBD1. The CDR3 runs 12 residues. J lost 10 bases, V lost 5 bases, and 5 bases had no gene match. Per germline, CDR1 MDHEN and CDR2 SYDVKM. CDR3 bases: TGTGCCAGCAGTAGCAGGGGGCTAGCGCAGTATTTT. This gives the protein CASSSRGLAQYF.

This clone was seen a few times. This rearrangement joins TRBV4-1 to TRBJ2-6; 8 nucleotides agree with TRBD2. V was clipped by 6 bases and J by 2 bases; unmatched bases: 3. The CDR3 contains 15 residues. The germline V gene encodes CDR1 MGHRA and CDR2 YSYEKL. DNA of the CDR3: TGCGCCAGCAGACCGGGGGGGGCTGGGGCCAACGTCCTGACTTTC. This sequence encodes CASRPGGAGANVLTF.

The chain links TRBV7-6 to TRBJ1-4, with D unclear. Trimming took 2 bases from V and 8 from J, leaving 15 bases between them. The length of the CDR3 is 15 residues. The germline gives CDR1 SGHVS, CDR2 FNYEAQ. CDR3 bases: TGTGCCAGCAGCTTAATGTTACCTCCGGACGAAAAACTGTTTTTT. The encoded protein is CASSLMLPPDEKLFF.

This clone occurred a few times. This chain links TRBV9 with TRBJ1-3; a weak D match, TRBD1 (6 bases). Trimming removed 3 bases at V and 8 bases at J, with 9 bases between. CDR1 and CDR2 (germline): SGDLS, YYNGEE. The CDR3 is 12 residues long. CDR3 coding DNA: TGTGCCAGCAGCGCCGAGGGGGACACCATATATTTT. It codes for CASSAEGDTIYF.

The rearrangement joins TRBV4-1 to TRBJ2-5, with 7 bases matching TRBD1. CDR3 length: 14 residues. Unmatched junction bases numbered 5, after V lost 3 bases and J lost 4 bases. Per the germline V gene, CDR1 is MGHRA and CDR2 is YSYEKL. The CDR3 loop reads CASSHPDRTETQYF. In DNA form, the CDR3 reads TGCGCCAGCAGCCACCCGGACAGGACAGAGACCCAGTACTTC.

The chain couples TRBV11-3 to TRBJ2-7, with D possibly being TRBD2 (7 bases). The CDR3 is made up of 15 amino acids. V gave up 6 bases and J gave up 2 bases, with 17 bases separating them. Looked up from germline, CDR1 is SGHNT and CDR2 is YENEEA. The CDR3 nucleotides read TGTGCCAGCAGAATTGAGGGGGGGCTCGCCTACGAGCAGTACTTC. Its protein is CASRIEGGLAYEQYF.